This T cell receptor beta chain is from a study of blood T cell repertoires in COVID-19. Trimming took off 0 bases at V and 3 bases at J, with 8 bases between the two ends. Germline assignment: CDR1 MNHEY and CDR2 SMNVEV (reference sequence). This CDR3 is 14 amino acids long. The data were produced by immunoSEQ multiplex PCR, yet TCRdb's version contains in-frame clones alone and is incomplete. The repertoire includes around 280,000 clones, around 90% of them detected once, and about 1.7% sits in the top ten. The participants were between about 18 and 90 years old and came from fewer than 25 US areas.

The sequenced material came from PBMCs or T cells enriched from blood (not recorded which). This sequence joins TRBV27 and TRBJ1-2; the D is unclear. The clonotype was recovered from a woman aged 18-30 years with acute COVID-19. The CDR3 region is CASSLSIGDYGYTF. CDR3 nucleotide sequence: TGTGCCAGCAGTTTATCGATCGGTGACTATGGCTACACCTTC.